The 5 T cell receptor beta chains reported below all come from one sample, sequenced in a study of T cells in women clearing cervical HPV infection. Data came from immunoSEQ multiplex PCR; TCRdb stores just in-frame clones and leaves some out. The sample's table shows about 25,000 clones. Sequencing was performed on blood buffy coat. The receptors were gathered from a woman between 18 and 70 years old with a cervical HPV16 infection that either progressed to CIN3+ or cleared (not recorded which).

Note on this clone: The missing CDR3 end, 3 residues past where the read stops, is filled in from the germline J gene. The rearrangement links TRBV18 to TRBJ1-2; D not certain. The CDR3 length is 11 residues. The V gene's germline CDR1 is KGHSH and CDR2 LQKENI. V gave up 7 bases and J gave up 7 bases, with 10 bases separating them. CDR3: CASFRSGGYTF. The part of the CDR3 DNA that was read is TGTGCCAGCTTCCGGTCGGGTGGC. Full variable domain (outside the CDR3, taken from reference TRBV18 and TRBJ1-2): NAGVMQNPRHLVRRRGQEARLRCSPMKGHSHVYWYRQLPEEGLKFMVYLQKENIIDESGMPKERFSAEFPKEGPSILRIQQVVRGDSAAYFCASFRSGGYTFGSGTRLTVV.

As concerns this clone: The sequenced fragment ends 3 residues before the CDR3 boundary, so the rest is inferred from the germline J gene. This chain connects TRBV6-2 or TRBV6-3 to TRBJ1-2, with 9 positions matching TRBD1. The length of the CDR3 is 13 residues. Per the germline V gene, CDR1 is MNHEY and CDR2 is SVGEGT. The sequenced part of the CDR3 DNA is TGTGCCAGCACCGGACAGGGGTCCTACGAC. This encodes CASTGQGSYD. The full CDR3 protein is CASTGQGSYDYTF.

With regard to this clone: The CDR3 end lies 3 residues beyond the end of the read and is filled in from the germline J gene. The chain combines TRBV20-1 with TRBJ2-7, with TRBD2 matching over 13 bases. Germline trimming cut 5 bases from V and 6 bases from J; bases unmatched to any gene: 4. Per the germline V gene, CDR1 is DFQATT and CDR2 is SNEGSKA (reference sequence). The CDR3 runs 13 residues. The part of the CDR3 DNA that was read is TGCAGTGCTTCAGGACTAGCGGGGGTCGAG. Translation gives CSASGLAGVE. The whole CDR3 protein is CSASGLAGVEQYF.

To note about this clone: The read ends 3 residues before the CDR3 terminus; that terminus is restored from the germline J gene. This chain uses TRBV20-1 with TRBJ1-5; D might be TRBD1 (5 bases). Per germline, CDR1 DFQATT and CDR2 SNEGSKA (reference sequence). This CDR3 spans 13 amino acids. V lost 5 bases to trimming and J lost 7 bases, with 15 bases between them. This CDR3 reads CSAPGGFGQPQHF. The sequenced part of the CDR3 DNA is TGCAGTGCTCCGGGGGGATTTGGGCAGCCC.

This CDR3 is CASGGDSYEAFF. The CDR3 bases that were read are TGTGCCAGCGGGGGGGATTCCTACGAG. This chain links TRBV7-9 with TRBJ1-1, with D tentatively TRBD1 (5 bases). With the read ending 3 residues before the CDR3 end, the germline J gene is used to fill in that end. This CDR3 is built from 12 residues. Germline-derived CDR1 and CDR2 are SEHNR and FQNEAQ (reference sequence).